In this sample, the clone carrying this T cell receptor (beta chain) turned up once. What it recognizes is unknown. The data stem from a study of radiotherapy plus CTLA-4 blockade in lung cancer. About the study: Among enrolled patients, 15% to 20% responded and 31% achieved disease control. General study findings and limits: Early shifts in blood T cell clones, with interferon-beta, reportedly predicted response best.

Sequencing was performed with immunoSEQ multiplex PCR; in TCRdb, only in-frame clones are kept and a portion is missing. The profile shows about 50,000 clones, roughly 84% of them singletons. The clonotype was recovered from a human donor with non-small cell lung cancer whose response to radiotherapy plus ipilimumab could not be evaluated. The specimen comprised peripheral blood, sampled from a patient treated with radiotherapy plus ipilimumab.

The CDR3 DNA follows: TGTGCCAGCAGCTTGTCTATATACAATGAGCAGTTCTTC. Translated: CASSLSIYNEQFF. V is TRBV7-2 and J is TRBJ2-1; D is unresolved. The V gene lost 3 bases and the J gene lost 4 bases, with 7 bases spanning the gap. The CDR3 loop spans 13 amino acids. The germline CDR1 and CDR2 sequences are SGHTA and FQGNSA.